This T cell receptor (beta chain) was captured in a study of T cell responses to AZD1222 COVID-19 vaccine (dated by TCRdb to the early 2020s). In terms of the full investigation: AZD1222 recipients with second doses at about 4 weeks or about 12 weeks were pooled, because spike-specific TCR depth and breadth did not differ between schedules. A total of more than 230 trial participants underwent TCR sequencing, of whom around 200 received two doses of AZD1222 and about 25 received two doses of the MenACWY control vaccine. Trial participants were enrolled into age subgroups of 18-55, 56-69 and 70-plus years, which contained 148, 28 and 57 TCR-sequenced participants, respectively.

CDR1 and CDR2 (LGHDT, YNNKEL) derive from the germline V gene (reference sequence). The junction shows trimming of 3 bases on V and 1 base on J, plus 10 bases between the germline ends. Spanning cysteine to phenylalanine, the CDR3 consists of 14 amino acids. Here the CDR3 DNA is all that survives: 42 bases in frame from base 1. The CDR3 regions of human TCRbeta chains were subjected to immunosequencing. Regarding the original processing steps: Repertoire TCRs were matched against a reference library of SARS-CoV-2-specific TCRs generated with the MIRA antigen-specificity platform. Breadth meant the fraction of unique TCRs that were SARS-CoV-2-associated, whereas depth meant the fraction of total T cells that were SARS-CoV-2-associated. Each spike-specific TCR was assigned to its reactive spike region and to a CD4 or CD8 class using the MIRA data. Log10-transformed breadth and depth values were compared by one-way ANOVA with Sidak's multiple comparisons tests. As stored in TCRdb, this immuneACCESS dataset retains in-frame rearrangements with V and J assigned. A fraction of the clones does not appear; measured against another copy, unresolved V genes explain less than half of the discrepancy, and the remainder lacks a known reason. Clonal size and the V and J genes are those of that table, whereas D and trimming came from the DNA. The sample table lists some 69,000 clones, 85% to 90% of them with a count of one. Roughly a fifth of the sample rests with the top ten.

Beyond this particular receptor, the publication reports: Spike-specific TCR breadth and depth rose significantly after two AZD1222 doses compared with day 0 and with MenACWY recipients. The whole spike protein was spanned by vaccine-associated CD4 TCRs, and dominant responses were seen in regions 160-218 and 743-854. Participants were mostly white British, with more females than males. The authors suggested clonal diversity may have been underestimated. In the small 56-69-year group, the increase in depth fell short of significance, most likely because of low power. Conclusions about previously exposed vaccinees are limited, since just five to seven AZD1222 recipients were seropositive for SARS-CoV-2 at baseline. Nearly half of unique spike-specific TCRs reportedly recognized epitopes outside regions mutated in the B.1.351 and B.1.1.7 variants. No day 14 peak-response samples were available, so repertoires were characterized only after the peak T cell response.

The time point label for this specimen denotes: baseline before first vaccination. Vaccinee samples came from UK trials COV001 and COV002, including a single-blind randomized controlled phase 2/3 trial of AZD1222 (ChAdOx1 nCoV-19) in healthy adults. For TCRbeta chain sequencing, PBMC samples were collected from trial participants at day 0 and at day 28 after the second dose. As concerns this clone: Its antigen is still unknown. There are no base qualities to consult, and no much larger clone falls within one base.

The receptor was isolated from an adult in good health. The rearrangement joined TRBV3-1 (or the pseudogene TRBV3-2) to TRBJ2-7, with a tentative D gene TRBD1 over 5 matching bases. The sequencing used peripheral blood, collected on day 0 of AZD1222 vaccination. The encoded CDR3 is CASSQGQLSYEQYF. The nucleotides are TGTGCCAGCAGCCAGGGGCAGCTTTCCTACGAGCAGTACTTC.